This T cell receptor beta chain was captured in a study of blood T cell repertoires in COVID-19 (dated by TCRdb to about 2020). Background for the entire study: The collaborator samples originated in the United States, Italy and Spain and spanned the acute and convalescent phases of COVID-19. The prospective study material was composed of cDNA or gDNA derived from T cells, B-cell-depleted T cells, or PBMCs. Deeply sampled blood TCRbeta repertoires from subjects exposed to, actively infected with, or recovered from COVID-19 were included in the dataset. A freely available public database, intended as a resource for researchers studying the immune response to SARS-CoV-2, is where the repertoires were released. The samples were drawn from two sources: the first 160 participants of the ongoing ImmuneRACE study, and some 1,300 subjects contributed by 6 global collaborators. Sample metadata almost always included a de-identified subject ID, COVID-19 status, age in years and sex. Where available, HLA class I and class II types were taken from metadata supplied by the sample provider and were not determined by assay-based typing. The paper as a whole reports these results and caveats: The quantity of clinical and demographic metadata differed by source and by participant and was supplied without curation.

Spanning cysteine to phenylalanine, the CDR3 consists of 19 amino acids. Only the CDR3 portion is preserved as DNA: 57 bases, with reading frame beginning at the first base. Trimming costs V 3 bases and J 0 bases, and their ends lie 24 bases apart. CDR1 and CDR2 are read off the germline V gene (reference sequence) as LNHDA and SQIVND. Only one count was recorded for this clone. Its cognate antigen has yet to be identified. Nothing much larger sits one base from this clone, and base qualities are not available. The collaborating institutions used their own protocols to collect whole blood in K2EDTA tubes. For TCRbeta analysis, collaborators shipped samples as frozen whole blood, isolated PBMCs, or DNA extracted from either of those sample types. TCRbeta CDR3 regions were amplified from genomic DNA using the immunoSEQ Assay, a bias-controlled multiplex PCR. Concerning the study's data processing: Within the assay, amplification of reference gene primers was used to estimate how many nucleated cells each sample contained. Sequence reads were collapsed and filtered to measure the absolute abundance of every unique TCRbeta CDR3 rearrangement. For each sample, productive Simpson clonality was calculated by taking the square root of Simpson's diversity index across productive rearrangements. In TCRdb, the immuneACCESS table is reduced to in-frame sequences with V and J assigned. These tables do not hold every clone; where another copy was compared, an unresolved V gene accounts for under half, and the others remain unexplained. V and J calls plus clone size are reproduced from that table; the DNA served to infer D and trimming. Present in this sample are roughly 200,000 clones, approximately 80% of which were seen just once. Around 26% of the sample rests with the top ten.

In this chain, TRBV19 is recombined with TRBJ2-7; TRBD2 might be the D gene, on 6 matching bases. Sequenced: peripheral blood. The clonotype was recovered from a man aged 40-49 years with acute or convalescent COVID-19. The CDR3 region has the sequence CASSIFRPGRELSSYEQYF. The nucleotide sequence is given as TGTGCCAGTAGTATCTTTCGTCCGGGACGGGAGTTGAGCTCCTACGAGCAGTACTTC. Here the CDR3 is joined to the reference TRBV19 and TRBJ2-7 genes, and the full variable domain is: DGGITQSPKYLFRKEGQNVTLSCEQNLNHDAMYWYRQDPGQGLRLIYYSQIVNDFQKGDIAEGYSVSREKKESFPLTVTSAQKNPTAFYLCASSIFRPGRELSSYEQYFGPGTRLTVT.